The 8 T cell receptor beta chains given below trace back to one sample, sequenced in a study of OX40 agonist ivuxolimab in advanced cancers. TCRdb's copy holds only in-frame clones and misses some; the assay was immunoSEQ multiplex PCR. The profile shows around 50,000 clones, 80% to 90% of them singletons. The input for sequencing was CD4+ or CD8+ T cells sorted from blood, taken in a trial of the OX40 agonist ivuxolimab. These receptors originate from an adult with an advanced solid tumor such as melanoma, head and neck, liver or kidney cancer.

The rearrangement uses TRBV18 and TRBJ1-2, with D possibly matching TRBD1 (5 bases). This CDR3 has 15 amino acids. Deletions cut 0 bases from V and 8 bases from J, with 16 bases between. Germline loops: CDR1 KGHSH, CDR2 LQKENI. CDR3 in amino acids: CASSPPRGWEKGYTF. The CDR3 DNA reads TGTGCCAGCTCACCACCAAGGGGCTGGGAAAAAGGCTACACCTTC.

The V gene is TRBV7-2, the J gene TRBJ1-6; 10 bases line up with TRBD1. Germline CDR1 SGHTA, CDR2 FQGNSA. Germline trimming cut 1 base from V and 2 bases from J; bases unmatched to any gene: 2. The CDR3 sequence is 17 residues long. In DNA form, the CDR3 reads TGTGCCAGCAGCTTAGATGGACAGGGGGCCTATAATTCACCCCTCCACTTT. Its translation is CASSLDGQGAYNSPLHF. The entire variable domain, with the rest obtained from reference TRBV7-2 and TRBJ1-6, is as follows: GAGVSQSPSNKVTEKGKDVELRCDPISGHTALYWYRQSLGQGLEFLIYFQGNSAPDKSGLPSDRFSAERTGGSVSTLTIQRTQQEDSAVYLCASSLDGQGAYNSPLHFGNGTRLTVT.

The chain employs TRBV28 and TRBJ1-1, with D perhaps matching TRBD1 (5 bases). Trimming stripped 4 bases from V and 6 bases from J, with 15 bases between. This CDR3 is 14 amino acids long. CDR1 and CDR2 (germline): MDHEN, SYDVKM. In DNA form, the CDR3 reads TGTGCCAGCAGTTCCCCTGGGACTGTACCTGAAGCTTTCTTT. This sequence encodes CASSSPGTVPEAFF.

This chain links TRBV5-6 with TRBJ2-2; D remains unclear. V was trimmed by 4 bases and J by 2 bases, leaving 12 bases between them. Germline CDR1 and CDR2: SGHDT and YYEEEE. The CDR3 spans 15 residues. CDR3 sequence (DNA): TGTGCCAGCAGCCCTGGGCAGGATAACACCGGGGAGCTGTTTTTT. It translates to CASSPGQDNTGELFF. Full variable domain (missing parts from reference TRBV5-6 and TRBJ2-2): DAGVTQSPTHLIKTRGQQVTLRCSPKSGHDTVSWYQQALGQGPQFIFQYYEEEERQRGNFPDRFSGHQFPNYSSELNVNALLLGDSALYLCASSPGQDNTGELFFGEGSRLTVL.

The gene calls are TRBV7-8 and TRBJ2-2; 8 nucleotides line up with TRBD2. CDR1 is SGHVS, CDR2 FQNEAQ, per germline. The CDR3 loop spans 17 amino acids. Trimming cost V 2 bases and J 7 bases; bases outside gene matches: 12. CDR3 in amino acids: CASSLRALTSGGGELFF. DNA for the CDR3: TGTGCCAGCAGCTTAAGGGCCCTAACTAGCGGCGGCGGGGAGCTGTTTTTT.

The CDR3 here is CASSGRGEGLNTEAFF. Written as DNA, the CDR3 is TGTGCCAGCAGCGGCCGGGGGGAGGGGTTGAACACTGAAGCTTTCTTT. The V and J genes are TRBV28 and TRBJ1-1, with a tentative D call TRBD1 (5 bases). Trimming took off 6 bases at V and 0 bases at J, with 17 bases between the two ends. This CDR3 comprises 16 residues. Germline V CDR1 and CDR2: MDHEN, SYDVKM.

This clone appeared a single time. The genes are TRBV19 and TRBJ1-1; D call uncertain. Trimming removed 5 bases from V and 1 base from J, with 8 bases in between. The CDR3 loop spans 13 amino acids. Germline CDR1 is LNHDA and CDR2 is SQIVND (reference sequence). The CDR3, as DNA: TGTGCCAGTAGTTTGTCACGGAACACTGAAGCTTTCTTT. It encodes CASSLSRNTEAFF.

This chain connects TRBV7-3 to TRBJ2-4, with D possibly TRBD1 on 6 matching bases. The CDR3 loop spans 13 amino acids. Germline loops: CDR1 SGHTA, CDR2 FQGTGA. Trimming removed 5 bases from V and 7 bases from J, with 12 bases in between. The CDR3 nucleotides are TGTGCCAGCAGCCAGGGCCAGGGGAACATTCAGTACTTC. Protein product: CASSQGQGNIQYF.